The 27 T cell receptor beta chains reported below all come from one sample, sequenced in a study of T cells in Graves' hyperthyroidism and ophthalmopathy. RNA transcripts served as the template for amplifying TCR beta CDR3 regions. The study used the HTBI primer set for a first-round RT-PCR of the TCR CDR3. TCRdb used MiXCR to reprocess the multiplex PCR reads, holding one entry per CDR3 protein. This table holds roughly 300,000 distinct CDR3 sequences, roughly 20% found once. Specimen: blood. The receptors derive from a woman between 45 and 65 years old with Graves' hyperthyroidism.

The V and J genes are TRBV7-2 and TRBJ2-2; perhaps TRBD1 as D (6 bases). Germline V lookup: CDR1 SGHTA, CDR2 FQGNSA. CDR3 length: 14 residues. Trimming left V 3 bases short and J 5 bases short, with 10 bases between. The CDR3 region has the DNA TGTGCCAGCAGCTTCCTAACAGGGACCGGGGAGCTGTTTTTT. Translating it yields CASSFLTGTGELFF.

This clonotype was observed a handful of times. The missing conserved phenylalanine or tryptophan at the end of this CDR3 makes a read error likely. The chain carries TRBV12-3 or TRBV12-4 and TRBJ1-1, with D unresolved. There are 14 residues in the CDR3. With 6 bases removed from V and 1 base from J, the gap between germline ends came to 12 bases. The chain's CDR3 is CASRGKGGNTEAFL. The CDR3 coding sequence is TGTGCCAGCAGGGGGAAGGGAGGGAACACTGAAGCTTTCCTT.

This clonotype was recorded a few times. The CDR3 nucleotides read TGCGCCAGTACAGGGGGGCTTCACCAAGAGACCCAGTACTTC. Translated: CASTGGLHQETQYF. This sequence joins TRBV5-1 and TRBJ2-5, with 8 bases that match TRBD1. This CDR3 comprises 14 residues. Trimming cost V 8 bases and J 0 bases; bases outside gene matches: 6. Germline V gives CDR1 SGHRS, CDR2 YFSETQ.

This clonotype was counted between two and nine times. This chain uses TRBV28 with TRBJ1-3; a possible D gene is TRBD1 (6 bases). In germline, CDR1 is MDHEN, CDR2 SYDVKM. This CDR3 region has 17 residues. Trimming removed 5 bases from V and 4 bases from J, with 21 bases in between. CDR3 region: CASSPPTTTGPGNTIYF. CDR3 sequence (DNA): TGTGCCAGCAGTCCGCCGACTACTACAGGGCCCGGAAACACCATATATTTT.

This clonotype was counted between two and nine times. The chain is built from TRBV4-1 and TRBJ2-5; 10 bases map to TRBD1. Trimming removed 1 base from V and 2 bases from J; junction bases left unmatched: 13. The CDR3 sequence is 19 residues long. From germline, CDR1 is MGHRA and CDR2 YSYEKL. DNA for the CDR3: TGCGCCAGCAGCCAAGCTCTGCTCATGGGGGACAGGGGACAAGAGACCCAGTACTTC. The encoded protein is CASSQALLMGDRGQETQYF.

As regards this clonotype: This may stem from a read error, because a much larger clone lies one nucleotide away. This chain's CDR3 is CVSRQGAYEQYV. The CDR3 nucleotides are TGTGTCAGCAGACAGGGGGCCTACGAGCAGTACGTC. The chain carries TRBV6-1 and TRBJ2-7; 9 bases map to TRBD1. The germline V gene encodes CDR1 MNHNS and CDR2 SASEGT. The CDR3 contains 12 residues.

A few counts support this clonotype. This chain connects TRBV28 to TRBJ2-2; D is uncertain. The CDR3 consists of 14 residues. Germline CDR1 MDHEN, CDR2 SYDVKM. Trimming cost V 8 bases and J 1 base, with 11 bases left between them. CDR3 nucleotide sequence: TGTGCCAGCTACCACGGCGGGAACACCGGGGAGCTGTTTTTT. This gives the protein CASYHGGNTGELFF.

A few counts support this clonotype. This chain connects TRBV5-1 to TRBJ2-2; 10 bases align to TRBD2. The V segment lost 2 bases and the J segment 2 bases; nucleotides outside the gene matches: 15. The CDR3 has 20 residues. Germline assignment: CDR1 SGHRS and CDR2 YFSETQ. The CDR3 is CASSFTTSGKLRENTGELFF. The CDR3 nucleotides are TGCGCCAGCAGCTTTACCACTAGCGGGAAATTGAGGGAAAACACCGGGGAGCTGTTTTTT.

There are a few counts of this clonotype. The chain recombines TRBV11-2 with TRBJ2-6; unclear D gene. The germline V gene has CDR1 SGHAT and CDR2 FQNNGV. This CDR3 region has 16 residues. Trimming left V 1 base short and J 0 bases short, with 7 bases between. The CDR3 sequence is CASSLALASGANVLTF. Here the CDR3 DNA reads TGTGCCAGCAGCTTAGCATTGGCCTCTGGGGCCAACGTCCTGACTTTC.

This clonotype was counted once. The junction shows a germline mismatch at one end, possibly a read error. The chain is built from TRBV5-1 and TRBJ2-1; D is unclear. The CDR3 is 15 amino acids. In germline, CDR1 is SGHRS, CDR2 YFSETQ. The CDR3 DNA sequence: TGTGCCAGCAGCTTGGCTCTCACAATGTTCAATGAGCAGTTCTTC. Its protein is CASSLALTMFNEQFF.

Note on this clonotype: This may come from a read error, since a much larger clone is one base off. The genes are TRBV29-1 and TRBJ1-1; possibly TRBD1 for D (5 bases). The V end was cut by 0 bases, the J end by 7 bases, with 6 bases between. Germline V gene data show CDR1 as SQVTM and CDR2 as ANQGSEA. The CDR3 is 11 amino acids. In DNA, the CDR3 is TGCAGCGTTGAAGATCAGGGTGAAGCTTTCTTT. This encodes CSVEDQGEAFF. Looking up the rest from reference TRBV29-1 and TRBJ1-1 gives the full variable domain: SAVISQKPSRDICQRGTSLTIQCQVDSQVTMMFWYRQQPGQSLTLIATANQGSEATYESGFVIDKFPISRPNLTFSTLTVSNMSPEDSSIYLCSVEDQGEAFFGQGTRLTVV.

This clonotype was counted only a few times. The CDR3 spells CSVEEPELTEAFF. The CDR3 DNA sequence: TGCAGCGTTGAAGAGCCGGAACTCACTGAAGCTTTCTTT. The V call is TRBV29-1, the J call TRBJ1-1; D is undetermined. The CDR3 has 13 residues. Trimming stripped 0 bases from V and 4 bases from J, with 9 bases between. Germline V gene lookup returns CDR1 SQVTM and CDR2 ANQGSEA. Full variable domain (rest looked up from reference TRBV29-1 and TRBJ1-1): SAVISQKPSRDICQRGTSLTIQCQVDSQVTMMFWYRQQPGQSLTLIATANQGSEATYESGFVIDKFPISRPNLTFSTLTVSNMSPEDSSIYLCSVEEPELTEAFFGQGTRLTVV.

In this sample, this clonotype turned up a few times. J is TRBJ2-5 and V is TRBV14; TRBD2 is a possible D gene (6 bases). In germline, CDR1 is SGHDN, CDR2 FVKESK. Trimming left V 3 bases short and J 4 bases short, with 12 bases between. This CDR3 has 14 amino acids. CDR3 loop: CASSQDYTAETQYF. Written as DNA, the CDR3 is TGTGCCAGCAGCCAGGACTACACGGCAGAGACCCAGTACTTC.

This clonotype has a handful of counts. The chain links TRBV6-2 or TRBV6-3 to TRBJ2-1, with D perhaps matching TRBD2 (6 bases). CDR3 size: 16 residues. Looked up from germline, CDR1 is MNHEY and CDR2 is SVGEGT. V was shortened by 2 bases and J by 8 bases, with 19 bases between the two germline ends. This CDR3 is CASSYSGGARNDEQFF. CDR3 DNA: TGTGCCAGCAGTTACAGTGGCGGGGCCAGGAACGATGAGCAGTTCTTC.

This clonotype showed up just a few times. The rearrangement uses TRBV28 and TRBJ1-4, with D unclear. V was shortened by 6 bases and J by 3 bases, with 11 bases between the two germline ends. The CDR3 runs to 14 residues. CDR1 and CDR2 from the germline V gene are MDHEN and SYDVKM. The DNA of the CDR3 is TGTGCCAGCAGCTTCAGGACCCCTAATGAAAAACTGTTTTTT. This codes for CASSFRTPNEKLFF.

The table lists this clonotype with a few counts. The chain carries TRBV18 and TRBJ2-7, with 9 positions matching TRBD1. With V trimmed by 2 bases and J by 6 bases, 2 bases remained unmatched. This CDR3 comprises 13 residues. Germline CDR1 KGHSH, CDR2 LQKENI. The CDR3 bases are TGTGCCAGCTCACCAGGGACAGGGTCCGAGCAGTACGTC. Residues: CASSPGTGSEQYV.

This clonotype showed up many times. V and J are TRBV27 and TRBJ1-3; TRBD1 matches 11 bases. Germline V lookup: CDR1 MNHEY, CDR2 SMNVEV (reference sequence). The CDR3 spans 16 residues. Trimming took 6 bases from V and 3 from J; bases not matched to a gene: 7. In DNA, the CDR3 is TGTGCCAGCAGATTCAGGACAGGGGGCCTTGGAAACACCATATATTTT. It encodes CASRFRTGGLGNTIYF.

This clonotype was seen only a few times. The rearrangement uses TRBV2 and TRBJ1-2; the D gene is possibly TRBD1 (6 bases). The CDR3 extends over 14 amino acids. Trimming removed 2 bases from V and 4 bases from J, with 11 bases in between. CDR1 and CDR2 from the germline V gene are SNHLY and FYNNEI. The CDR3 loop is CASSEIGGGYGYTF. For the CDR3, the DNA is TGTGCCAGCAGTGAAATAGGGGGTGGCTATGGCTACACCTTC. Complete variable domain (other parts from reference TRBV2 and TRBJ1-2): EPEVTQTPSHQVTQMGQEVILRCVPISNHLYFYWYRQILGQKVEFLVSFYNNEISEKSEIFDDQFSVERPDGSNFTLKIRSTKLEDSAMYFCASSEIGGGYGYTFGSGTRLTVV.

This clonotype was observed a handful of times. This chain's CDR3 is CASTEGAAGGGNEQFF. CDR3 nucleotides: TGTGCCAGTACCGAAGGCGCAGCGGGAGGTGGTAATGAGCAGTTCTTC. The rearrangement links TRBV19 to TRBJ2-1; 9 positions match TRBD2. The CDR3 sequence is 16 residues long. V shed 7 bases, J shed 7 bases, and the junction held 14 bases outside the gene matches. In germline, CDR1 is LNHDA, CDR2 SQIVND (reference sequence).

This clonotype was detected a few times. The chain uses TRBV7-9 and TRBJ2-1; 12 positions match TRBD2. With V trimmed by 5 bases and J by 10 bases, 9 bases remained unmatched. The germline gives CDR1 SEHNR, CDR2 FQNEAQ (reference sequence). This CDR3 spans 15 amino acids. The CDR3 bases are TGTGCCAGCAGCCGCCAGGGTCTAGCGGGAGGGGAGCAGTTCTTC. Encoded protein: CASSRQGLAGGEQFF.

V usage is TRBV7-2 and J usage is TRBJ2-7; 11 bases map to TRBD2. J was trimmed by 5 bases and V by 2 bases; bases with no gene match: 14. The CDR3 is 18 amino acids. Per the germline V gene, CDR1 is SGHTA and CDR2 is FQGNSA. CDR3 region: CASSLSWLAGGLDHEQYF. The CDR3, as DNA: TGTGCCAGCAGCTTATCTTGGCTAGCGGGAGGTTTAGACCACGAGCAGTACTTC.

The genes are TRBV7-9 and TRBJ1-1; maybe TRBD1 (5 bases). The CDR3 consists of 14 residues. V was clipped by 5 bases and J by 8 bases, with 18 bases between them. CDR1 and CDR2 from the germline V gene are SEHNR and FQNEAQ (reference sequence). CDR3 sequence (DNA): TGTGCCAGCAGCCCGACTACCTTGACAGTCGAAGCTTTCTTT. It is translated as CASSPTTLTVEAFF.

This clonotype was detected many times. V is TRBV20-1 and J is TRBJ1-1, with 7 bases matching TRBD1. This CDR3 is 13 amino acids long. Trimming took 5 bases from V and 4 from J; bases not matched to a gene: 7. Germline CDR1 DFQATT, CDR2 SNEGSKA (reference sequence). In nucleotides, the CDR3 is TGCAGTGCTGCCGACAGGGTAGGCACTGAAGCTTTCTTT. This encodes CSAADRVGTEAFF.

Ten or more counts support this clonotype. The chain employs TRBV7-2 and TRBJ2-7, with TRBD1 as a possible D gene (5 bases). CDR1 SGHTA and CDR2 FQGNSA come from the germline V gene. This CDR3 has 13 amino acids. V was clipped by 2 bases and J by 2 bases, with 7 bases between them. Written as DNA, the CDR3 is TGTGCCAGCAGCTTATCAGGGACCTACGAGCAGTACTTC. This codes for CASSLSGTYEQYF.

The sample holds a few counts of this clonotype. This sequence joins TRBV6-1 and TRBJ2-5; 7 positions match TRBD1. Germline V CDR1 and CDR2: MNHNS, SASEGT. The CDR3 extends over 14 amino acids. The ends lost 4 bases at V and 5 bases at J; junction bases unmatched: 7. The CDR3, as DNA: TGTGCCAGCAGTGCTGGACAGGCCGAGGAGACCCAGTACTTC. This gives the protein CASSAGQAEETQYF.

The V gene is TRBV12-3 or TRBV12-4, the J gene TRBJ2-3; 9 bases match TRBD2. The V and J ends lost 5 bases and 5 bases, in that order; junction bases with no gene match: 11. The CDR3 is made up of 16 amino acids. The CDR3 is CASSLGREGLIDTQYF. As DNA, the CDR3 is TGTGCCAGCAGTCTGGGGCGGGAGGGCCTGATAGATACGCAGTATTTT.

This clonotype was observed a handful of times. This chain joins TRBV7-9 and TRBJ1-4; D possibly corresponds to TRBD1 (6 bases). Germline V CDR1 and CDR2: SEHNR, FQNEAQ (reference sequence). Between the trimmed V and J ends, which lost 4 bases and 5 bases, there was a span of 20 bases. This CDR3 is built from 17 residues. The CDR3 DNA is TGTGCCAGCAGCTCCAACACTCCGGACAGACAAAATGAAAAACTGTTTTTT. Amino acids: CASSSNTPDRQNEKLFF. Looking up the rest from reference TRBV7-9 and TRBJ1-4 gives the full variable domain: DTGVSQNPRHKITKRGQNVTFRCDPISEHNRLYWYRQTLGQGPEFLTYFQNEAQLEKSRLLSDRFSAERPKGSFSTLEIQRTEQGDSAMYLCASSSNTPDRQNEKLFFGSGTQLSVL.